One and the same sample provided the 16 T cell receptor beta chains below, sequenced in a study of blood T cell repertoires in COVID-19. The method was immunoSEQ multiplex PCR; TCRdb's version includes in-frame clones alone and lacks a portion of them. The sample carries fewer than 85,000 clones, about nine tenths recorded once. The sequenced material came from peripheral blood. The receptors were gathered from a human donor in a cohort sampled during active COVID-19.

This chain joins TRBV4-1 and TRBJ2-1; 8 bases match TRBD2. Germline V gene data show CDR1 as MGHRA and CDR2 as YSYEKL. The V and J ends lost 1 base and 8 bases, in that order; junction bases with no gene match: 7. The CDR3 has 15 amino acids. CDR3 sequence: CASSQAGGPLDEQFF. The DNA for the CDR3 is TGCGCCAGCAGCCAAGCGGGAGGGCCTCTGGATGAGCAGTTCTTC.

The J gene is TRBJ1-4, the V gene TRBV7-8, with 7 bases identical to TRBD1. CDR1 and CDR2 from the germline V gene are SGHVS and FQNEAQ. The CDR3 runs to 15 residues. The trim removed 2 bases at V and 4 bases at J, leaving 4 bases unmatched. This CDR3 reads CASSLRDSFNEKLFF. The CDR3 DNA reads TGTGCCAGCAGCTTACGGGACAGCTTTAATGAAAAACTGTTTTTT.

The rearrangement joins TRBV6-5 to TRBJ2-7; 8 nucleotides match TRBD2. The CDR3 loop spans 15 amino acids. Germline assignment: CDR1 MNHEY and CDR2 SVGAGI. V gave up 5 bases and J gave up 7 bases; unmatched junction bases: 13. The CDR3 nucleotides read TGTGCCAGCAGTCCACACGGGACTAGGCCGGGGGAGCAGTACTTC. Translation gives CASSPHGTRPGEQYF.

The genes are TRBV6-5 and TRBJ2-3; a possible D gene is TRBD2 (5 bases). Between the trimmed V and J ends, which lost 4 bases and 5 bases, there was a span of 16 bases. CDR1 and CDR2 from the germline V gene are MNHEY and SVGAGI. The CDR3 covers 15 residues. The CDR3 DNA reads TGTGCCAGCAGTTTCAGTCTAGCAGCGGTAGATACGCAGTATTTT. It codes for CASSFSLAAVDTQYF.

V and J are TRBV7-2 and TRBJ2-2; 8 nucleotides align to TRBD2. The CDR3 consists of 19 residues. Germline loops: CDR1 SGHTA, CDR2 FQGNSA. V was clipped by 7 bases and J by 6 bases; unmatched bases: 22. The DNA for the CDR3 is TGTGCCAGCATCTCCCTCGGGGGAGCGGGACTAGTCGGTTCCGGGGAGCTGTTTTTT. This sequence encodes CASISLGGAGLVGSGELFF.

The chain links TRBV2 to TRBJ1-2; D not resolved. The V end lost 7 bases, the J end lost 8 bases, and 23 bases lay between the germline ends. The CDR3 sequence is 15 residues long. Germline lookup yields CDR1 SNHLY and CDR2 FYNNEI. CDR3 amino acids: CASIGIRGAARGYTF. The CDR3 coding sequence is TGTGCCAGCATTGGGATTCGGGGAGCGGCTCGGGGCTACACCTTC. Drawing the rest from reference TRBV2 and TRBJ1-2, the complete variable domain is EPEVTQTPSHQVTQMGQEVILRCVPISNHLYFYWYRQILGQKVEFLVSFYNNEISEKSEIFDDQFSVERPDGSNFTLKIRSTKLEDSAMYFCASIGIRGAARGYTFGSGTRLTVV.

This sequence joins TRBV3-1 (or the pseudogene TRBV3-2) and TRBJ1-3; possible D gene TRBD1, 6 bases. Trimming took off 3 bases at V and 4 bases at J, with 16 bases between the two ends. CDR1 and CDR2 from the germline V gene are LGHDT and YNNKEL (reference sequence). The CDR3 has 16 amino acids. CDR3 sequence (DNA): TGTGCCAGCAGCCAGGCATGGGGGGGCAGCGGAAACACCATATATTTT. This encodes CASSQAWGGSGNTIYF.

This sequence joins TRBV18 and TRBJ1-3; tentatively, D is TRBD1 (6 bases). V shed 2 bases and J shed 8 bases, with 19 bases lying between them. CDR1 is KGHSH, CDR2 LQKENI, per germline. The CDR3 has 16 amino acids. CDR3 in DNA: TGTGCCAGCTCACCAGCGGAACAGGGCGGTCTGGACACCATATATTTT. Encoded protein: CASSPAEQGGLDTIYF.

This rearrangement joins TRBV5-1 to TRBJ2-2, with D tentatively TRBD2 (6 bases). Germline assignment: CDR1 SGHRS and CDR2 YFSETQ. V was pared by 1 base and J by 4 bases, with 14 bases between. The CDR3 is 16 amino acids. In DNA, the CDR3 is TGCGCCAGCAGCTTGTTTCAGGGAGGTTTCACCGGGGAGCTGTTTTTT. Translating it yields CASSLFQGGFTGELFF.

This clone appeared once. J is TRBJ2-7 and V is TRBV4-1, with D unclear. Germline V gene sequence: CDR1 MGHRA, CDR2 YSYEKL. The length of the CDR3 is 17 residues. The V end was cut by 3 bases, the J end by 0 bases, with 18 bases between. CDR3 sequence reads: CASSQILPQVGSYEQYF. The CDR3 DNA is TGCGCCAGCAGCCAGATTTTGCCCCAGGTTGGCTCCTACGAGCAGTACTTC.

This sequence joins TRBV6-1 and TRBJ2-3; maybe TRBD2 (6 bases). This CDR3 region has 16 residues. The V end was cut by 1 base, the J end by 0 bases, with 11 bases between. Germline V CDR1 and CDR2: MNHNS, SASEGT. CDR3 amino acids: CASSEDLRGSTDTQYF. The CDR3 bases are TGTGCCAGCAGTGAAGATTTGCGGGGTAGCACAGATACGCAGTATTTT.

The CDR3 region has the DNA TGTGCCAGCAGTAGACAGGGTAATCAACAGCCCCAGCATTTT. It yields the protein CASSRQGNQQPQHF. V and J are TRBV6-5 and TRBJ1-5; 7 bases agree with TRBD1. CDR1 is MNHEY and CDR2 is SVGAGI in the germline V gene. The CDR3 loop spans 14 amino acids. The V gene end was trimmed by 5 bases and the J gene end by 7 bases; junction bases not matched to a gene: 8.

The gene calls are TRBV6-6 and TRBJ1-1; maybe TRBD1 (5 bases). Germline V gene data show CDR1 as MNHNY and CDR2 as SVGAGI (reference sequence). The CDR3 runs to 14 residues. The V end lost 3 bases, the J end lost 1 base, and 9 bases lay between the germline ends. CDR3 amino acids: CASSYGGGNTEAFF. CDR3 nucleotides: TGTGCCAGCAGTTATGGGGGAGGGAACACTGAAGCTTTCTTT.

The chain recombines TRBV27 with TRBJ2-7; D is perhaps TRBD2 (6 bases). CDR1 and CDR2 from the germline V gene are MNHEY and SMNVEV (reference sequence). The CDR3 is made up of 13 amino acids. The V end lost 8 bases, the J end lost 7 bases, and 18 bases lay between the germline ends. The CDR3, as DNA: TGTGCCAGCGGGGGGAGAGAACCTTGGGAGCAGTACTTC. This translates into CASGGREPWEQYF.

The chain has TRBV19 and TRBJ2-7; a weak D match, TRBD2 (5 bases). Germline V gives CDR1 LNHDA, CDR2 SQIVND (reference sequence). The V gene lost 5 bases and the J gene lost 3 bases, with 11 bases spanning the gap. This CDR3 comprises 13 residues. The CDR3 here is CASSPRGFYEQYF. The CDR3 DNA follows: TGTGCCAGTAGTCCCCGGGGATTCTACGAGCAGTACTTC.

On this clone: The sample contains more than one DNA sequence encoding this CDR3. The J gene is TRBJ2-7, the V gene TRBV7-9; TRBD2 matches at 8 bases. CDR3 size: 14 residues. Losses at the gene ends were 3 bases for V and 1 base for J; bases not matched to a gene: 2. Germline V CDR1 and CDR2: SEHNR, FQNEAQ (reference sequence). In DNA form, the CDR3 reads TGTGCCAGCAGCTTGGGCGGGGGGTCCTACGAGCAGTACTTC. As protein: CASSLGGGSYEQYF.